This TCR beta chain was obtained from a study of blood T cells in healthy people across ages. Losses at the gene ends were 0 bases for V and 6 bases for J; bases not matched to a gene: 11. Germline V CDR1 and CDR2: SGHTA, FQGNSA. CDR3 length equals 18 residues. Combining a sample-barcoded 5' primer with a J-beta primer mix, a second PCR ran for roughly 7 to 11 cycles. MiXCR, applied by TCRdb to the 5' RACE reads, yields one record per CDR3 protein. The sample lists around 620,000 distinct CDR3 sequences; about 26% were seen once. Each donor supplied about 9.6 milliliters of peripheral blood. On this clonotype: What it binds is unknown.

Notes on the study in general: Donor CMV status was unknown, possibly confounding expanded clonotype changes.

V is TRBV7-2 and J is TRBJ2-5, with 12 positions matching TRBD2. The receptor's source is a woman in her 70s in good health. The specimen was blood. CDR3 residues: CASSLAPGGLAGRKTQYF. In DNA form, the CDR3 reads TGTGCCAGCAGCTTAGCCCCCGGTGGACTAGCGGGGAGAAAGACCCAGTACTTC.